This T cell receptor (beta chain) appears in the sequencing data of a study of cytomegalovirus exposure and HLA in healthy donors. Study at large: An early release of data contained approximately 80 million unique TCRs, which came from HLA-typed donors.

For this clone: Its antigen is unidentified.

General observations from the study: In a later analysis, common viral pathogens appeared linked to several of the most significant clusters. Among TCR sequences, most were rare, though some public TCRs appeared in many donors. The study dropped some indistinguishable V segments, TRBV6-2 and TRBV6-3 among them.

PCR employed 60 Vbeta and 13 Jbeta primers. Here immunoSEQ multiplex PCR was the method, and the copy in TCRdb shows in-frame clones only, minus some. This table has about 140,000 clones, 70% to 85% appearing once. Looked up from germline, CDR1 is SGHVS and CDR2 is FQNEAQ. The CDR3 consists of 15 residues. V gave up 5 bases and J gave up 4 bases, with 14 bases separating them. What was sequenced was PBMCs. V usage is TRBV7-8 and J usage is TRBJ1-4, with D tentatively TRBD1 (5 bases). The TCR comes from a man in his forties in good health and CMV-seropositive. CDR3 DNA: TGTGCCAGCAGCGAAGCCCAGGGTTTTAATGAAAAACTGTTTTTT. It translates to CASSEAQGFNEKLFF.